The clone carrying this TCR beta chain was recorded once. What it recognizes is unknown. The PCR ran on 60 Vbeta and 13 Jbeta primers. Libraries were prepared by immunoSEQ multiplex PCR; TCRdb keeps only in-frame clonotypes and omits some of them. Of around 200,000 clones in the sample, approximately 83% are singletons; the top ten hold about 10%. The V gene's germline CDR1 is SGDLS and CDR2 YYNGEE. The germline V and J ends were trimmed by 4 bases and 6 bases, with 13 bases remaining between them. CDR3 length equals 13 residues. The data derive from a study of cytomegalovirus exposure and HLA in healthy donors. The study's findings and limits: Association with HLA alleles at 0.05 false discovery rate was found for 15,000 or so TCR beta sequences in a later analysis. Trimming of TCR beta V- and J-genes showed a link, identified in a later analysis, to a missense DCLRE1C variant. TCR beta chains associated with HLA were, in a later analysis, more clonally expanded than equally common others. TCR sequences were mostly rare, though some public TCRs occurred in many donors.

The chain recombines TRBV9 with TRBJ1-1, with D possibly matching TRBD1 (6 bases). The sequenced sample consisted of PBMCs. This clonotype was obtained from a woman aged 45-59 years in good health and CMV-seropositive. CDR3 sequence (DNA): TGTGCCAGCAGCACCCAGGGGACCGCTGAAGCTTTCTTT. Its translation: CASSTQGTAEAFF.